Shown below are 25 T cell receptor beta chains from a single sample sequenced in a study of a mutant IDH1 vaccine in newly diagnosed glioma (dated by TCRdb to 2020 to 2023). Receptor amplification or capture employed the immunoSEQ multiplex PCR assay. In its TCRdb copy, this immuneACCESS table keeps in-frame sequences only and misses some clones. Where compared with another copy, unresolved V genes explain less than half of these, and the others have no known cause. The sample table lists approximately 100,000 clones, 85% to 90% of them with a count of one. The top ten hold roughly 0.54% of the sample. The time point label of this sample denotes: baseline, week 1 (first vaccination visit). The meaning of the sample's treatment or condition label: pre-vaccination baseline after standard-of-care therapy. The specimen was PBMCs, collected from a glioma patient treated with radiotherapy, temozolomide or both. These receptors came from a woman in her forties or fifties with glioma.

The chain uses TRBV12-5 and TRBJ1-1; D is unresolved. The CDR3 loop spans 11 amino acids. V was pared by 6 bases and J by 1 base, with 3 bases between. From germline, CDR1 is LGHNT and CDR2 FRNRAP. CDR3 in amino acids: CASGTNTEAFF. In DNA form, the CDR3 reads TGTGCTAGTGGCACGAACACTGAAGCTTTCTTT.

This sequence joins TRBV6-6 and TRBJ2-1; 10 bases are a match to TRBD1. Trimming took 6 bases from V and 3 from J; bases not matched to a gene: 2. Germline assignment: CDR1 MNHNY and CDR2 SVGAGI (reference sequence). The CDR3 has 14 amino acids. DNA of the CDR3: TGTGCCAGCAGCCGGGACAGGGGCTACAATGAGCAGTTCTTC. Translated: CASSRDRGYNEQFF.

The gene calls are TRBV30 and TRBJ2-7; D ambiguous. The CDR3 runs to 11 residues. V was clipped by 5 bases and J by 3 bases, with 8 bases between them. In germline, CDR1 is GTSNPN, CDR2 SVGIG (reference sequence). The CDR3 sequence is CAWGGNYEQYF. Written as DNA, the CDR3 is TGTGCCTGGGGCGGCAACTACGAGCAGTACTTC.

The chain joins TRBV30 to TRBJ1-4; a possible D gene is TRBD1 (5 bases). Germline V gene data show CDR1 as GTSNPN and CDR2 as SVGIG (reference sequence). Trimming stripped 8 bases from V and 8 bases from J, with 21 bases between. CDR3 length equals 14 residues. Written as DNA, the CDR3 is TGTGCCGGGACCGGGGCCTTGAGAGGAGAAAAACTGTTTTTT. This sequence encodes CAGTGALRGEKLFF.

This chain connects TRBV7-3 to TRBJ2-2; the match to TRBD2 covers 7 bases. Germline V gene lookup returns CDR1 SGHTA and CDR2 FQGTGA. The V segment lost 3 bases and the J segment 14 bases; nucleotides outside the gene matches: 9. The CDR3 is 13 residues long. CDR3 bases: TGTGCCAGCAGCTTCCAGCGGGAAGGGGTTCTGTTTTTT. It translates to CASSFQREGVLFF.

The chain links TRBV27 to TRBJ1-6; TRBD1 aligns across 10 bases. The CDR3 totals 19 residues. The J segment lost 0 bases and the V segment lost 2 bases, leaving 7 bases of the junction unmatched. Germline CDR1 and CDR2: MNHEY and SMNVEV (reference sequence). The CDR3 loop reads CASSLRQGAGISYNSPLHF. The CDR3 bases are TGTGCCAGCAGTTTACGACAGGGGGCTGGTATCTCCTATAATTCACCCCTCCACTTT.

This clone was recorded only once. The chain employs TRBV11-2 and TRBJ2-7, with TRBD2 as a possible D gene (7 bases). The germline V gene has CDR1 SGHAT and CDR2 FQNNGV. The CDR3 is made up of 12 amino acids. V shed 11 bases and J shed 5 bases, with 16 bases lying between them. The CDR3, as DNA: TGTGCCGGAGGGGGAGGGCCTGACGAGCAGTACTTC. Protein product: CAGGGGPDEQYF.

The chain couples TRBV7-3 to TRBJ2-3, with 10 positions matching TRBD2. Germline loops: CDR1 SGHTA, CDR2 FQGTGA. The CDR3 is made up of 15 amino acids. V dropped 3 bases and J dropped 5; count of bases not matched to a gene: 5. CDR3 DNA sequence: TGTGCCAGCAGCTTCCTAGCGGGAGAAATAGATACGCAGTATTTT. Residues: CASSFLAGEIDTQYF.

CDR3 bases: TGTGCCAGCAGTTACTCGACAGGGGGCGCAGATACGCAGTATTTT. Its translation: CASSYSTGGADTQYF. This rearrangement joins TRBV6-5 to TRBJ2-3; 10 nucleotides line up with TRBD1. Germline lookup yields CDR1 MNHEY and CDR2 SVGAGI. V dropped 0 bases and J dropped 4; count of bases not matched to a gene: 1. CDR3 length equals 15 residues.

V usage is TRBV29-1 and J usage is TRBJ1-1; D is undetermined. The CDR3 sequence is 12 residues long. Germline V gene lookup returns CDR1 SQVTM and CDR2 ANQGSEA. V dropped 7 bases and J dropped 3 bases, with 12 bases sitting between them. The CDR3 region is CSAVGWDTEAFF. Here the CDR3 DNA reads TGCAGCGCGGTTGGATGGGACACTGAAGCTTTCTTT. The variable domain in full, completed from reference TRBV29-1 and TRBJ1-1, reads SAVISQKPSRDICQRGTSLTIQCQVDSQVTMMFWYRQQPGQSLTLIATANQGSEATYESGFVIDKFPISRPNLTFSTLTVSNMSPEDSSIYLCSAVGWDTEAFFGQGTRLTVV.

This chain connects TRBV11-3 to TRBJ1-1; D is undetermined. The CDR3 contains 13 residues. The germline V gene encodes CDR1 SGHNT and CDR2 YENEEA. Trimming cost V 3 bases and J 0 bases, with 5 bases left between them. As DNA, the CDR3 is TGTGCCAGCAGCTTTACGGTGAACACTGAAGCTTTCTTT. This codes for CASSFTVNTEAFF.

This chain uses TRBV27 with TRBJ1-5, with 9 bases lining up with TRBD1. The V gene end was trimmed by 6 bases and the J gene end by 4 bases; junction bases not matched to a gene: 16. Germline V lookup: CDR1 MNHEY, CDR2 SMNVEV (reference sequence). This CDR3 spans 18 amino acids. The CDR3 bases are TGTGCCAGCAGCTCCAAAAACCCGGGACAGGGAATTAATCAGCCCCAGCATTTT. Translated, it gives CASSSKNPGQGINQPQHF.

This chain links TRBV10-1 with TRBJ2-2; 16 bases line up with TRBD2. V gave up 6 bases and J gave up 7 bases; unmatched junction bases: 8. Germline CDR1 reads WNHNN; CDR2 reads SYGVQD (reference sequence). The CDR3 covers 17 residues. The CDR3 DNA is TGCGCCAGCAGCCGGGGACTAGCGGGAGGGCCCGGCGGGGAGCTGTTTTTT. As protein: CASSRGLAGGPGGELFF.

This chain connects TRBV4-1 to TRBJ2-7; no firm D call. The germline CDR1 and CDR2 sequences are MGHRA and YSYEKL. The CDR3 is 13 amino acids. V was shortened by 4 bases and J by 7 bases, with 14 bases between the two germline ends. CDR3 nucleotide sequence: TGCGCCAGCAGCCCACCATCCACCCGGGAGCAGTACTTC. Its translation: CASSPPSTREQYF.

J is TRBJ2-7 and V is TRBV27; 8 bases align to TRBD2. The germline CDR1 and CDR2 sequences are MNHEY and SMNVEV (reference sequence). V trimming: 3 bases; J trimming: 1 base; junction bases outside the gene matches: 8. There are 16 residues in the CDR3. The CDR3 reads CASSFSTGTRSYEQYF. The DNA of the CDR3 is TGTGCCAGCAGTTTTTCTACCGGGACTAGGTCCTACGAGCAGTACTTC.

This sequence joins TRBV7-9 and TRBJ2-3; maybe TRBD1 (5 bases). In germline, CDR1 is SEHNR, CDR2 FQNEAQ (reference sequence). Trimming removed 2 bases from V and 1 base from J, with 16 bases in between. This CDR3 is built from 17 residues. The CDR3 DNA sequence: TGTGCCAGCAGCTTAAGTGGACACCGAATACGCACAGATACGCAGTATTTT. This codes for CASSLSGHRIRTDTQYF.

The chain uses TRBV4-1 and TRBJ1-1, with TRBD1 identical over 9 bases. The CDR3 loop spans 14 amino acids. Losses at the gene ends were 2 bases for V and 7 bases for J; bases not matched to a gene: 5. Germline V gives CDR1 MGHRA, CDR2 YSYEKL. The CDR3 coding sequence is TGCGCCAGCAGCCAACGGGACAGGGCCCTTGAAGCTTTCTTT. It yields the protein CASSQRDRALEAFF.

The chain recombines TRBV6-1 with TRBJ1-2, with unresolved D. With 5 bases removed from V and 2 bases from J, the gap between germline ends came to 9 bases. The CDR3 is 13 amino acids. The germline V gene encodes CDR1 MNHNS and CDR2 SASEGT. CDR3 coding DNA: TGTGCCAGCAGTCTGGACGGGAACTATGGCTACACCTTC. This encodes CASSLDGNYGYTF.

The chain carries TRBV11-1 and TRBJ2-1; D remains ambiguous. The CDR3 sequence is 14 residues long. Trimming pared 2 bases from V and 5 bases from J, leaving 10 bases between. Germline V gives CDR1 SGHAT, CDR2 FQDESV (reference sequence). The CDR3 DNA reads TGTGCCAGCAGCTTAAACGGACGGGACAATGAGCAGTTCTTC. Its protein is CASSLNGRDNEQFF.

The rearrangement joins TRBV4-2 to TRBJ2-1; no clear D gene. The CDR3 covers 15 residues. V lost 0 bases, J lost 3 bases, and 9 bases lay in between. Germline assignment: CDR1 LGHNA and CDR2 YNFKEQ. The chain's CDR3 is CASSQDSSDYNEQFF. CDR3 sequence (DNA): TGTGCCAGCAGCCAAGATTCCAGCGACTACAATGAGCAGTTCTTC.

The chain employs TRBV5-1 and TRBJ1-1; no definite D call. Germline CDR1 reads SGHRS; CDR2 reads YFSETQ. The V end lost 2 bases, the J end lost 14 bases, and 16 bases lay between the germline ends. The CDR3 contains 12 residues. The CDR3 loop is CASSFIGGNWFF. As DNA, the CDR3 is TGCGCCAGCAGCTTTATAGGAGGGAATTGGTTCTTT.

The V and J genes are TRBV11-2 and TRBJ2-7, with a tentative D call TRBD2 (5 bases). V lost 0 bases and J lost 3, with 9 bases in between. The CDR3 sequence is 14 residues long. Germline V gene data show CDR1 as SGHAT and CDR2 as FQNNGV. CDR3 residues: CASSLDAGLYEQYF. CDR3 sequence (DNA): TGTGCCAGCAGCTTAGACGCGGGCCTCTACGAGCAGTACTTC.

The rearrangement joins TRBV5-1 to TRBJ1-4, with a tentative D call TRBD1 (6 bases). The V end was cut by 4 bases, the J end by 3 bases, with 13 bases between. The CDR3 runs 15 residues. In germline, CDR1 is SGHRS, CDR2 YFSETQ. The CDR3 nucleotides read TGCGCCAGCAGCCGGACAGAAGTTCCTAATGAAAAACTGTTTTTT. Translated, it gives CASSRTEVPNEKLFF.

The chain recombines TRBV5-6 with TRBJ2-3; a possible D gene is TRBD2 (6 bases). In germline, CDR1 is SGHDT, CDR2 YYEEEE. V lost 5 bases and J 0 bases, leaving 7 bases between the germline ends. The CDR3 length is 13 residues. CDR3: CASRRESTDTQYF. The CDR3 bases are TGTGCCAGCAGGCGGGAAAGCACAGATACGCAGTATTTT.

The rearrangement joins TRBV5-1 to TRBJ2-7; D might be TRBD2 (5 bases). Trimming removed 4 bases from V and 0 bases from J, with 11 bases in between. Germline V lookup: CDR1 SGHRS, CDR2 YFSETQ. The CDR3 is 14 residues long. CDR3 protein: CASSTERNSYEQYF. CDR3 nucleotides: TGCGCCAGCAGCACCGAGCGGAACTCCTACGAGCAGTACTTC.